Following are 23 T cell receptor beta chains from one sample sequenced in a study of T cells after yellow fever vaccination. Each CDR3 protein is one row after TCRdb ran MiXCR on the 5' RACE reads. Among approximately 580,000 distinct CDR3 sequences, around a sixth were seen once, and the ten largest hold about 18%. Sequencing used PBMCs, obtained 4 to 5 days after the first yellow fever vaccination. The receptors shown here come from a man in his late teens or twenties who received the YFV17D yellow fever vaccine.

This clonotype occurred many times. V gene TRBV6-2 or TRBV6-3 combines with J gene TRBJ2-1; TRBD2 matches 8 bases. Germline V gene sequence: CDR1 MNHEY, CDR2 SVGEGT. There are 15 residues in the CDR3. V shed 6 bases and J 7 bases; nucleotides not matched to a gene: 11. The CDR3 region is CASSQAGARFNEQFF. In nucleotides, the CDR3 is TGTGCCAGCAGCCAAGCGGGGGCTCGTTTTAATGAGCAGTTCTTC.

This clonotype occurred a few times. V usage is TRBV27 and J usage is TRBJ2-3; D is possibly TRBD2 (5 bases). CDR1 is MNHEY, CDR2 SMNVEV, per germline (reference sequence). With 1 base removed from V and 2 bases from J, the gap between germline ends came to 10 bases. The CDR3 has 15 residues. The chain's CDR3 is CASSLFASPTDTQYF. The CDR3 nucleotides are TGTGCCAGCAGTTTATTTGCTAGCCCCACAGATACGCAGTATTTT.

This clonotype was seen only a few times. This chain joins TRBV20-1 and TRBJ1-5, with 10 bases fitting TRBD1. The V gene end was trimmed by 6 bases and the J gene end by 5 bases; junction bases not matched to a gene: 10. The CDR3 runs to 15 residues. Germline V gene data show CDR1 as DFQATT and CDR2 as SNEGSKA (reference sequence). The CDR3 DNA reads TGCAGTGCCCCACTCCGGGACAGGGGCTATCAGCCCCAGCATTTT. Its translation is CSAPLRDRGYQPQHF.

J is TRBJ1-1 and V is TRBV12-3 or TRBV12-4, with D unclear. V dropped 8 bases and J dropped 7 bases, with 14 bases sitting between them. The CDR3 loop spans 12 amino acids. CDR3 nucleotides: TGTGCCAGCGGGTACCAGGTGCTTGAAGCTTTCTTT. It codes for CASGYQVLEAFF.

Here the CDR3 DNA reads TGCGCCAGCAGCCAAAGAAGGCCCGGGGTTTCCTACGAGCAGTACGTC. This translates into CASSQRRPGVSYEQYV. This rearrangement joins TRBV4-1 to TRBJ2-7, with D maybe TRBD2 (5 bases). The CDR3 sequence is 16 residues long. Germline CDR1 and CDR2: MGHRA and YSYEKL. Trimming pared 2 bases from V and 1 base from J, leaving 15 bases between.

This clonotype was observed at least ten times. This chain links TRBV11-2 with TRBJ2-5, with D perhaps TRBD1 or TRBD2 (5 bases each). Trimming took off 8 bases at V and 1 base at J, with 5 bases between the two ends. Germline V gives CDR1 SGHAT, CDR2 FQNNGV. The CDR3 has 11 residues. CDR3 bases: TGTGCCAGCGGGACCCAAGAGACCCAGTACTTC. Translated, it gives CASGTQETQYF.

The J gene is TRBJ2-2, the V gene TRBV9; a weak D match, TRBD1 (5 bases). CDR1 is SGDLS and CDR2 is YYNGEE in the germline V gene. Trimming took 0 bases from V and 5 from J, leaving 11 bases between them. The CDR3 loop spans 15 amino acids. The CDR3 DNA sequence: TGTGCCAGCAGCGTAGTAGGGGCTGGGACCGGGGAGCTGTTTTTT. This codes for CASSVVGAGTGELFF.

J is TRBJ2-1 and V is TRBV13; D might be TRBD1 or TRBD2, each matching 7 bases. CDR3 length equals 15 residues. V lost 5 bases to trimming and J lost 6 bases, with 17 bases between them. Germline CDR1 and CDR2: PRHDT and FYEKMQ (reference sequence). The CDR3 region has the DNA TGTGCCAGCAGCCTCCAGGGGGGGGCGTTCAATGAGCAGTTCTTC. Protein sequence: CASSLQGGAFNEQFF. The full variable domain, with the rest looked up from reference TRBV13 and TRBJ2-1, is AAGVIQSPRHLIKEKRETATLKCYPIPRHDTVYWYQQGPGQDPQFLISFYEKMQSDKGSIPDRFSAQQFSDYHSELNMSSLELGDSALYFCASSLQGGAFNEQFFGPGTRLTVL.

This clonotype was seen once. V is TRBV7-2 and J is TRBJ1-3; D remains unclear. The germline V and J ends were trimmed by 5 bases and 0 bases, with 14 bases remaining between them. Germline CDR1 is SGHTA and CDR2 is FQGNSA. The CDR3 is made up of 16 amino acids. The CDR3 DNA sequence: TGTGCCAGCAGCCCATACGGCCCCGACTCTGGAAACACCATATATTTT. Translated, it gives CASSPYGPDSGNTIYF.

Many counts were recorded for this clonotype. CDR3 nucleotides: TGTGCCAGCAGTCAAGGACAGGGGCCTTACAATGAGCAGTTCTTC. It encodes CASSQGQGPYNEQFF. This chain joins TRBV6-1 and TRBJ2-1; 9 positions agree with TRBD1. Germline V gene data show CDR1 as MNHNS and CDR2 as SASEGT. V dropped 5 bases and J dropped 4; count of bases not matched to a gene: 6. The CDR3 spans 15 residues.

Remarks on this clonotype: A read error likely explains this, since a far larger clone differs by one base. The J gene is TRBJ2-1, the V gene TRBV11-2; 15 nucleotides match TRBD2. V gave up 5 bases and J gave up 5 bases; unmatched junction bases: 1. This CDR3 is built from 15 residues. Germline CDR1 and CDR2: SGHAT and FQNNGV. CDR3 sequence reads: CASSGTSGGHNEQFF. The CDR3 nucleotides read TGTGCCAGCAGCGGGACTAGCGGGGGGCACAATGAGCAGTTCTTC.

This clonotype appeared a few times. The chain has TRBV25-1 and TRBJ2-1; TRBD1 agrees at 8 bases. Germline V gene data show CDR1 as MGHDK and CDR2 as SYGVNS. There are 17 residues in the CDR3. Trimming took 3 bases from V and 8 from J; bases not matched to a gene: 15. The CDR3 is CASSEGFRTGSGYEQFF. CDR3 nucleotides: TGTGCCAGCAGTGAGGGTTTTCGGACAGGGTCGGGCTATGAGCAGTTCTTC.

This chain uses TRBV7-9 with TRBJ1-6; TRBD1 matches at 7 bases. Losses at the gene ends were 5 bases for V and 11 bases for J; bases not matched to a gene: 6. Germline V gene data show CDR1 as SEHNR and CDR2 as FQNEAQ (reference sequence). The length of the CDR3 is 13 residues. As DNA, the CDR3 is TGTGCCAGCAGCCTAGACAGGGTGACACCCCTCCACTTT. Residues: CASSLDRVTPLHF. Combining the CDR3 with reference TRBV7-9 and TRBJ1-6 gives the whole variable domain DTGVSQNPRHKITKRGQNVTFRCDPISEHNRLYWYRQTLGQGPEFLTYFQNEAQLEKSRLLSDRFSAERPKGSFSTLEIQRTEQGDSAMYLCASSLDRVTPLHFGNGTRLTVT.

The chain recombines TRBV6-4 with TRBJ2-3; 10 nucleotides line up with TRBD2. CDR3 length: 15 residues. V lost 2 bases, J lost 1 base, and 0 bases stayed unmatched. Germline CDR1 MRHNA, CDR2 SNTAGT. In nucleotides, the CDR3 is TGTGCCAGCAGTGACGGGACTAGCGGCACAGATACGCAGTATTTT. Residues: CASSDGTSGTDTQYF.

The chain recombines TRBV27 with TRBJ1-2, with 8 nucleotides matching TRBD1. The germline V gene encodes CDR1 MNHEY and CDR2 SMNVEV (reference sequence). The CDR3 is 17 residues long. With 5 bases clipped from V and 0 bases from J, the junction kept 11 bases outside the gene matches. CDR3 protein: CASSPTRTGWTNYGYTF. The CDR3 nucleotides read TGTGCCAGCAGTCCAACCCGGACAGGGTGGACTAACTATGGCTACACCTTC.

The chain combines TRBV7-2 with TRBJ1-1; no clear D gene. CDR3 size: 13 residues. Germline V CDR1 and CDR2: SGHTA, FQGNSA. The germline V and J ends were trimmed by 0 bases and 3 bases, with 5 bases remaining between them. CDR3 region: CASSLALYTEAFF. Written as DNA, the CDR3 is TGTGCCAGCAGCTTAGCGCTTTACACTGAAGCTTTCTTT.

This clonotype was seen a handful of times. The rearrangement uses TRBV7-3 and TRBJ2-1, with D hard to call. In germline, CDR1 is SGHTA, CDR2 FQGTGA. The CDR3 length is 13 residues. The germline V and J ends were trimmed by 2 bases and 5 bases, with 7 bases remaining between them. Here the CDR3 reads CASSLSLDNEQFF. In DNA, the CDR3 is TGTGCCAGCAGCTTATCACTGGACAATGAGCAGTTCTTC.

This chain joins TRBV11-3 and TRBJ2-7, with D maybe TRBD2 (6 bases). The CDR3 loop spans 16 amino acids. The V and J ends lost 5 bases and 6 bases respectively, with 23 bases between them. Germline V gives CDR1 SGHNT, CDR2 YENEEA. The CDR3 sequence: CASSRTSEGIGIEQYV. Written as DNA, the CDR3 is TGTGCCAGCAGCCGTACCTCGGAGGGTATAGGAATCGAGCAGTACGTC.

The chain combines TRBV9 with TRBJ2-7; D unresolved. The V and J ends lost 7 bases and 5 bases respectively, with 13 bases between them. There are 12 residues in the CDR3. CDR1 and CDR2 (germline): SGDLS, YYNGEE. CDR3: CASLRSPDEQYV. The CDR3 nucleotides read TGTGCCAGCCTGAGGAGTCCTGACGAGCAGTACGTC.

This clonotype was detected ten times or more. The CDR3 loop reads CASSLSGVNEQFF. In DNA form, the CDR3 reads TGTGCCAGCAGTTTAAGTGGGGTAAATGAGCAGTTCTTC. This chain joins TRBV6-6 and TRBJ2-1, with D uncertain. The germline V gene has CDR1 MNHNY and CDR2 SVGAGI (reference sequence). The germline V and J ends were trimmed by 4 bases and 7 bases, with 11 bases remaining between them. CDR3 length equals 13 residues.

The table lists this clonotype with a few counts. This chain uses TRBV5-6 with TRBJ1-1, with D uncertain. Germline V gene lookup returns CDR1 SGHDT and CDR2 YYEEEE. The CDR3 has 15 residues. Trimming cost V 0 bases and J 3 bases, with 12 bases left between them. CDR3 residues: CASSLASMRYTEAFF. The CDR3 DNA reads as TGTGCCAGCAGCTTGGCTTCTATGAGATACACTGAAGCTTTCTTT.

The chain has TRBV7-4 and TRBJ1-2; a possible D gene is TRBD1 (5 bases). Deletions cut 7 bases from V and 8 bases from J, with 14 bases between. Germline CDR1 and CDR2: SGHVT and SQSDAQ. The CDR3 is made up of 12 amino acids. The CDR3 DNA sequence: TGTGCCAGCACCGGGTCGGGGCAGGGCTACACCTTC. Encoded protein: CASTGSGQGYTF.

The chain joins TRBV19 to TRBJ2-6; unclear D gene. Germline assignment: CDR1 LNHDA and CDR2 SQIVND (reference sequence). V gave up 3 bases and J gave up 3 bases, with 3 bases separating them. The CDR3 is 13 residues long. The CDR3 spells CASSMSGANVLTF. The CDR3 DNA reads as TGTGCCAGTAGTATGAGTGGGGCCAACGTCCTGACTTTC.